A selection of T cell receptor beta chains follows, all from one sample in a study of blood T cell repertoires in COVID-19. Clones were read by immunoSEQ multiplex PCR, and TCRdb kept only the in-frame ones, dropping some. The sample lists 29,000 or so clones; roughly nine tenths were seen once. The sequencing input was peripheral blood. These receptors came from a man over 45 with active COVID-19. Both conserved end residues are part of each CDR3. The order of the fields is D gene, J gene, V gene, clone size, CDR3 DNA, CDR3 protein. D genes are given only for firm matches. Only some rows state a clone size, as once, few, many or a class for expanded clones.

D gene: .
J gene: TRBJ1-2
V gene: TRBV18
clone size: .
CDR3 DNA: TGTGCCAGCTCAAGCACAGGGACCTATGGCTACACCTTC
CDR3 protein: CASSSTGTYGYTF

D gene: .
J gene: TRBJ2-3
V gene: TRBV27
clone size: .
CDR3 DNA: TGTGCCAGCAGTTTTCTTCTACGGGATACGCAGTATTTT
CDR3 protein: CASSFLLRDTQYF

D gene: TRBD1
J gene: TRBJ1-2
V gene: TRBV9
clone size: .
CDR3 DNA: TGTGCCAGCAGCCGGACAGGGGTTGGTGGCTACACCTTC
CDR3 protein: CASSRTGVGGYTF

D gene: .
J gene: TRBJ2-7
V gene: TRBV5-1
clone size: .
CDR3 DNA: TGCGCCAGCAGCTTGGTCGGGATGGAGACCGAGCAGTACTTC
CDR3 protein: CASSLVGMETEQYF

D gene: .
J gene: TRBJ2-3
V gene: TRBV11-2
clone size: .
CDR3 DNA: TGTGCCAGCACCAAGTTCGCGGGACTCCTCACAGATACGCAGTATTTT
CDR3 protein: CASTKFAGLLTDTQYF

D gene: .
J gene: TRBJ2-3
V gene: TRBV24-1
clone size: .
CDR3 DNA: TGTGCCACCAGTGATGACAGGTTTGGGATAGGGCAGTATTTT
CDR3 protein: CATSDDRFGIGQYF

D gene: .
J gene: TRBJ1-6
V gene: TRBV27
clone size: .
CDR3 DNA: TGTGCCAGCAGGACAGATAGCCCAAATTCACCCCTCCACTTT
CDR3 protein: CASRTDSPNSPLHF

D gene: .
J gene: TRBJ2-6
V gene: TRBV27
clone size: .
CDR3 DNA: TGTGCCAGCAGTTTACGTCCCAGGGGTCCTATAACTGGGGCCAACGTCCTGACTTTC
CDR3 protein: CASSLRPRGPITGANVLTF

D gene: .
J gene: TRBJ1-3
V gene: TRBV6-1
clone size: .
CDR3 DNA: TGTGCCAGCAGTGACGGGGGGCGCTCTGGAAACACCATATATTTT
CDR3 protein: CASSDGGRSGNTIYF

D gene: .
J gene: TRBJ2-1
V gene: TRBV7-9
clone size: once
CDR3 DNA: TGTGCCAGCAGCTCCCCCCTCATGGAGGGAGAGCAGTTCTTC
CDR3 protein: CASSSPLMEGEQFF

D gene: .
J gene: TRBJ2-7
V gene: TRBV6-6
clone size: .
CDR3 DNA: TGTGCCAGCAGTGCCCTTGGAGGGAGCTCCTACGAGCAGTACTTC
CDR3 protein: CASSALGGSSYEQYF

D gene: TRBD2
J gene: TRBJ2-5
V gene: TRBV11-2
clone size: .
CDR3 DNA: TGTGCCAGCAGTCCAATAGCGGGAGCAGAGACCCAGTACTTC
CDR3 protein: CASSPIAGAETQYF

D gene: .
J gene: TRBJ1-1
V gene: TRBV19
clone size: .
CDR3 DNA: TGTGCCAGTAGTTCTCAAGGATACTATGGCGCTGAAGCTTTCTTT
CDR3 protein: CASSSQGYYGAEAFF

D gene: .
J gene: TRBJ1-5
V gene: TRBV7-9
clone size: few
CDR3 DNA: TGTGCCAGCAGCTTAGGACAGGTCAATCAGCCCCAGCATTTT
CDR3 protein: CASSLGQVNQPQHF

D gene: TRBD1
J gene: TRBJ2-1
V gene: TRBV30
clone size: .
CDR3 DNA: TGTGCCTGGAGTATATGGGACAGGGGAGGAGGGAAGCAGTTCTTC
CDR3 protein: CAWSIWDRGGGKQFF

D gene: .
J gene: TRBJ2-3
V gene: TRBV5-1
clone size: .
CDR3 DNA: TGCGCCAGCAGCTCCCAGGGGCCCACAGATACGCAGTATTTT
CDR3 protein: CASSSQGPTDTQYF

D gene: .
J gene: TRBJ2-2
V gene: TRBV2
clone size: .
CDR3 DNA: TGTGCCAGCAGGGCAAATTTCGGGTCCGGGGAGCTGTTTTTT
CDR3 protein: CASRANFGSGELFF

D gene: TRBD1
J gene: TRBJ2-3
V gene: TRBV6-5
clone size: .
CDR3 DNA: TGTGCCAGCAGTCACGAAGGGACAGCCACAGATACGCAGTATTTT
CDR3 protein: CASSHEGTATDTQYF

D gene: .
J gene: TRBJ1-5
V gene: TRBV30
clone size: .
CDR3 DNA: TGTGCCTGGAGTGTACGACAGAGCAATCAGCCCCAGCATTTT
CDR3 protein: CAWSVRQSNQPQHF

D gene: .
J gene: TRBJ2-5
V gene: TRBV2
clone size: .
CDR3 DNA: TGTGCCAGCAGTGCTACGGGAGCATGGGCAGAGACCCAGTACTTC
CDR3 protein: CASSATGAWAETQYF

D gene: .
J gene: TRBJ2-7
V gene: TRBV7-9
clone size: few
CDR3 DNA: TGTGCCAGCAGCTTAGTACAAAACGAGCAGTACTTC
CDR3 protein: CASSLVQNEQYF

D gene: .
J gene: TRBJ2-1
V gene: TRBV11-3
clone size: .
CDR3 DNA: TGTGCCAGCAGCTATACGGGGTATGAGCAGTTCTTC
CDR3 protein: CASSYTGYEQFF

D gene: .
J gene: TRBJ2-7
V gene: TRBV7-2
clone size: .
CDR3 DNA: TGTGCCAGCAGCTTAAGTACGGGATACTCCTACGAGCAGTACTTC
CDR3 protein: CASSLSTGYSYEQYF

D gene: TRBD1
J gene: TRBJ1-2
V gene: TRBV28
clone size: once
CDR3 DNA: TGTGCCAGCACTTATCCCCGACAGGGTAGGGATGGCTACACCTTC
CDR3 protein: CASTYPRQGRDGYTF

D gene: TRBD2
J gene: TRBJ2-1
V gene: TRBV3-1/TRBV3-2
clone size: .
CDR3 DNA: TGTGCCAGCAGCCAAGAAGGGACTAGCGGGAGGGAGCAGTTCTTC
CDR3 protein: CASSQEGTSGREQFF

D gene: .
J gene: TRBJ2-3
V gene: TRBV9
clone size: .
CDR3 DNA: TGTGCCAGCAGCGTAGCCGGGACTTCAGCCGCTAGCACAGATACGCAGTATTTT
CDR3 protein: CASSVAGTSAASTDTQYF

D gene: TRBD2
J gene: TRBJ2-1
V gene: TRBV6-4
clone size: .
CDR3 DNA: TGTGCCAGCAGTGCCCTAGCGGGAGGGGTTGAGCAGTTCTTC
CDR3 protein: CASSALAGGVEQFF

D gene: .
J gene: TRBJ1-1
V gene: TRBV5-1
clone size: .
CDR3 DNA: TGCGCCAGCAGCTTCGACAGTATGAACACTGAAGCTTTCTTT
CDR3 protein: CASSFDSMNTEAFF

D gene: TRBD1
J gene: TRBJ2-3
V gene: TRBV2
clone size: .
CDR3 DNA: TGTGCCAGCAGTCTGACAGGGGGCTGGACAGATACGCAGTATTTT
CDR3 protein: CASSLTGGWTDTQYF

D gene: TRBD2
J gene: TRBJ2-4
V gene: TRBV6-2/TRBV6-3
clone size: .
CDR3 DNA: TGTGCCAGCAGTCCGCGAGCGGGAGGAGCCAAAAACATTCAGTACTTC
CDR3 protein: CASSPRAGGAKNIQYF

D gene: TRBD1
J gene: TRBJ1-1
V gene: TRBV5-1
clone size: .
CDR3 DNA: TGCGCCAGCAGCTTGGGGGACAGGGGGATTGGGAACACTGAAGCTTTCTTT
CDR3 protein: CASSLGDRGIGNTEAFF

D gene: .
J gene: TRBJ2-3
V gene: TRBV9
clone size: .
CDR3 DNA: TGTGCCAGCAGCGTAGCCCCAGGGGTCACAGATACGCAGTATTTT
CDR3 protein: CASSVAPGVTDTQYF

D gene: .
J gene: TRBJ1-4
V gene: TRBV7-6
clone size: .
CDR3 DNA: TGTGCCAGCAGCTCCCTGGGGGGGGTGAAGGAAGAAAAACTGTTTTTT
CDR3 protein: CASSSLGGVKEEKLFF

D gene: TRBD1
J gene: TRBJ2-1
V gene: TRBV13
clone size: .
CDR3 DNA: TGTGCCAGCAGCCTAACGACAGGGGGCTCCGATGAGCAGTTCTTC
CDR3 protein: CASSLTTGGSDEQFF

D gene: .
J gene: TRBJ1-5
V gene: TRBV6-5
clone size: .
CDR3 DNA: TGTGCCAGCCGGTCCGGGGGGGCGGTAAGTCAGCCCCAGCATTTT
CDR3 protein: CASRSGGAVSQPQHF

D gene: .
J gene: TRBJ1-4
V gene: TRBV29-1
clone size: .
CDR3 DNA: TGCAGCGTTGCGATCCGGGGTGGGGAAAAACTGTTTTTT
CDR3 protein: CSVAIRGGEKLFF

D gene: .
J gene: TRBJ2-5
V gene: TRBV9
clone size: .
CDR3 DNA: TGTGCCAGCAGCGTAGGCGGGGCCCAAGAGACCCAGTACTTC
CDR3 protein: CASSVGGAQETQYF

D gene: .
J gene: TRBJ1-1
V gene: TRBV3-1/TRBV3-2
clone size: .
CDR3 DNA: TGTGCCAGCAGCCACGACACTGAAGCTTTCTTT
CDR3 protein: CASSHDTEAFF

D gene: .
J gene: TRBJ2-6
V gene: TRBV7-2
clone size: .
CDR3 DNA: TGTGCCAGCAGCTCCATACTCGGACAGATCCACTCTGGGGCCAACGTCCTGACTTTC
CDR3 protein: CASSSILGQIHSGANVLTF

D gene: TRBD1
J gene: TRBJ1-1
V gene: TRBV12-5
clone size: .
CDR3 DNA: TGTGCTAGTGGTCCCAGATTGCCCCGACAGGGAAACACTGAAGCTTTCTTT
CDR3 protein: CASGPRLPRQGNTEAFF

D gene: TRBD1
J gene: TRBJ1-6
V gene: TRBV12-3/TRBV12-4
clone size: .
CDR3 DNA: TGTGCCAGCAATCTGGACAGGGTTTCACCCCTCCACTTT
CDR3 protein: CASNLDRVSPLHF

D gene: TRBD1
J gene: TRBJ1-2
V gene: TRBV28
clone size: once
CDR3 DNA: TGTGCCAGCAGTGCCAACAGGGGGCCCAACTATGGCTACACCTTC
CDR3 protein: CASSANRGPNYGYTF

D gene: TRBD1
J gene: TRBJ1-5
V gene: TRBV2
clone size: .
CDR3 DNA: TGTGCCAGCAAAAACAGGGGGAGCAATCAGCCCCAGCATTTT
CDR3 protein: CASKNRGSNQPQHF

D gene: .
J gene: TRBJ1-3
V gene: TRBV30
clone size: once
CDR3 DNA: TGTGCCTGGAGGGGAGTCAGCTCTGGAAACACCATATATTTT
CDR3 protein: CAWRGVSSGNTIYF

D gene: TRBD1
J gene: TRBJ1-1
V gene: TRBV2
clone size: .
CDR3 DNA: TGTGCCAGCAGGCCCGGGACAGGGGCCGGTGAAGCTTTCTTT
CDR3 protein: CASRPGTGAGEAFF

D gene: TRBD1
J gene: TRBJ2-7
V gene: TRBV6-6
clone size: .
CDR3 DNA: TGTGCCAGTTGGGACAGGGACTCGGCCGAGCAGTACTTC
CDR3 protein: CASWDRDSAEQYF

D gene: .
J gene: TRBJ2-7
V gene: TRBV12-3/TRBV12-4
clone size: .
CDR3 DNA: TGTGCCAGCAGTCGCGGCTACGAGCAGTACTTC
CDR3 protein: CASSRGYEQYF

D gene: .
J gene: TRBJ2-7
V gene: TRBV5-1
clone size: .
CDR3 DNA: TGCGCCAGCGGCTTGCCGGGGGTTGACGAGCAGTACTTC
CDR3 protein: CASGLPGVDEQYF

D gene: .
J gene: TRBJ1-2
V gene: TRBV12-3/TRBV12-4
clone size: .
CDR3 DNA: TGTGCCAGCAGTTTAGGCGGGGGGTTTGGCTACACCTTC
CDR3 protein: CASSLGGGFGYTF